These 10 T cell receptor beta chains came from one sample sequenced in a study of T-cell reconstitution after alpha-beta-depleted transplantation in children. Unique molecular identifiers featured in how the TCRbeta library was prepared. TCRdb redid the calling of the PCR reads with MiXCR, one entry per CDR3 protein. Of 600,000 to 800,000 distinct CDR3 sequences listed, over 10% are singletons. The sequenced sample was PBMCs, obtained before TCRalphabeta/CD19-depleted stem cell transplant. These receptors came from a girl between 2 and 10 years old with congenital amegakaryocytic thrombocytopenia, due to receive a stem cell transplant.

The chain links TRBV30 to TRBJ2-1; D ambiguous. This CDR3 comprises 11 residues. V dropped 6 bases and J dropped 2 bases, with 5 bases sitting between them. Germline CDR1 GTSNPN, CDR2 SVGIG (reference sequence). The CDR3, as DNA: TGTGCCTGCACCGCCTACAATGAGCAGTTCTTC. As protein: CACTAYNEQFF.

At least ten counts were recorded for this clonotype. The genes are TRBV20-1 and TRBJ2-3, with 9 bases that match TRBD2. Germline V gene lookup returns CDR1 DFQATT and CDR2 SNEGSKA (reference sequence). The junction had 17 bases not matched to a gene; V was cut back by 4 bases and J by 6 bases. The CDR3 consists of 17 residues. CDR3 amino acids: CSANPPGTSLGRDTQYF. CDR3 DNA sequence: TGCAGTGCTAATCCCCCCGGGACTAGCCTGGGTAGGGATACGCAGTATTTT.

This clonotype showed up many times. The chain uses TRBV20-1 and TRBJ1-1; 7 bases agree with TRBD1. CDR1 DFQATT and CDR2 SNEGSKA come from the germline V gene (reference sequence). This CDR3 spans 16 amino acids. Trimming removed 4 bases from V and 0 bases from J; junction bases left unmatched: 11. The CDR3 loop is CSATSNRGYLNTEAFF. The CDR3 coding sequence is TGCAGTGCTACATCAAACAGGGGTTACTTGAACACTGAAGCTTTCTTT.

This clonotype was seen at least ten times. This chain joins TRBV5-1 and TRBJ2-2; TRBD2 agrees at 9 bases. The germline V gene encodes CDR1 SGHRS and CDR2 YFSETQ. There are 14 residues in the CDR3. The trim removed 1 base at V and 6 bases at J, leaving 1 base unmatched. This CDR3 is CASSLTSGSGELFF. The CDR3 region has the DNA TGCGCCAGCAGCTTGACTAGCGGGTCCGGGGAGCTGTTTTTT.

This clonotype turned up a few times. V is TRBV7-8 and J is TRBJ2-2, with TRBD2 matching over 12 bases. V gave up 5 bases and J gave up 4 bases; unmatched junction bases: 8. Per the germline V gene, CDR1 is SGHVS and CDR2 is FQNEAQ. The CDR3 length is 17 residues. DNA for the CDR3: TGTGCCAGCAGCCCGGACCGGACTAGCGGGACCACCGGGGAGCTGTTTTTT. As protein: CASSPDRTSGTTGELFF.

This clonotype occurred many times. The V call is TRBV29-1, the J call TRBJ2-5, with D uncertain. Germline CDR1 SQVTM, CDR2 ANQGSEA. V shed 4 bases and J shed 0 bases, with 6 bases lying between them. This CDR3 contains 12 residues. The CDR3 DNA sequence: TGCAGCGTTGTCGGGCACCAAGAGACCCAGTACTTC. Protein sequence: CSVVGHQETQYF.

This clonotype has a count of ten or more. V gene TRBV12-3 or TRBV12-4 combines with J gene TRBJ2-7; D uncertain. There are 13 residues in the CDR3. The V end was cut by 3 bases, the J end by 0 bases, with 6 bases between. The CDR3 spells CASSLRSSYEQYF. CDR3 bases: TGTGCCAGCAGTTTGCGGAGCTCCTACGAGCAGTACTTC.

This clonotype was seen more than once but under ten times. The chain combines TRBV28 with TRBJ1-1, with D perhaps matching TRBD1 (5 bases). The CDR3 consists of 13 residues. Trimming pared 4 bases from V and 8 bases from J, leaving 14 bases between. Looked up from germline, CDR1 is MDHEN and CDR2 is SYDVKM. CDR3 residues: CASSSVSTAEAFF. CDR3 sequence (DNA): TGTGCCAGCAGTTCAGTTTCGACAGCGGAAGCTTTCTTT.

This clonotype was counted at least ten times. The rearrangement links TRBV6-4 to TRBJ2-3, with a tentative D call TRBD2 (6 bases). The CDR3 is 14 amino acids. Germline V gene sequence: CDR1 MRHNA, CDR2 SNTAGT. The V gene lost 4 bases and the J gene lost 0 bases, with 8 bases spanning the gap. The CDR3 coding sequence is TGTGCCAGCAGTGCCGGGACTAGCACAGATACGCAGTATTTT. This codes for CASSAGTSTDTQYF.

This clonotype was observed many times. The V and J genes are TRBV5-1 and TRBJ1-5; 7 nucleotides align to TRBD1. Losses at the gene ends were 0 bases for V and 4 bases for J; bases not matched to a gene: 4. The length of the CDR3 is 15 residues. CDR1 and CDR2 (germline): SGHRS, YFSETQ. CDR3 nucleotide sequence: TGCGCCAGCAGCTTGGGGGACAGCCTAAATCAGCCCCAGCATTTT. Its protein product is CASSLGDSLNQPQHF.